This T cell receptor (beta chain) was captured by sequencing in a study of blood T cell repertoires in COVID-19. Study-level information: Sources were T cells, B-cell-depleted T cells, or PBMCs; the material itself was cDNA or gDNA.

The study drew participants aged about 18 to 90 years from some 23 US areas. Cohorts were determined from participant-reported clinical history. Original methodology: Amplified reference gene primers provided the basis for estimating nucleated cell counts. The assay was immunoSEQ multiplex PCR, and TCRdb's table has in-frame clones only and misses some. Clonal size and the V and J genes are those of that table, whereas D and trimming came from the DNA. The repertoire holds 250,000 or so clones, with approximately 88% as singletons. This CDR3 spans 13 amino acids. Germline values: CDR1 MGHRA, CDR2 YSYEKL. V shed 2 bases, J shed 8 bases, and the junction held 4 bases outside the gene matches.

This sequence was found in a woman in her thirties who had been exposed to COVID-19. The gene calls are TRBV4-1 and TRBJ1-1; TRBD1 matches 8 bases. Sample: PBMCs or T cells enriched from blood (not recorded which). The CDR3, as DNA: TGCGCCAGCAGCCAATGGGACAGGAACGAAGCTTTCTTT. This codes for CASSQWDRNEAFF.